One and the same sample provided the 8 T cell receptor beta chains below, sequenced in a study of regulatory T cells in long-lasting Graves disease. Construction of TCR beta libraries relied on iRepertoire HTBI primers and on Arm-PCR targeting CDR3 regions. Using its own MiXCR run on the multiplex PCR reads, TCRdb lists one record per CDR3 protein. The sample lists approximately 350,000 distinct CDR3 sequences, roughly 25% occurring once. Time point denoted: persistent/refractory GD, antithyroid drugs over 5 years with positive TRAb. Following extraction of RNA from PBMCs, that RNA was used to make the TCR library. Sequenced material: peripheral blood mononuclear cells (PBMCs), taken when the disease was refractory, from a patient treated with antithyroid drugs. Receptor source: a woman in her forties with Graves disease.

The V gene is TRBV25-1, the J gene TRBJ2-2; 9 bases are a match to TRBD1. Trimming cost V 4 bases and J 4 bases; bases outside gene matches: 7. The CDR3 consists of 16 residues. From germline, CDR1 is MGHDK and CDR2 SYGVNS. This CDR3 reads CASSAFGTGLTGELFF. The DNA of the CDR3 is TGTGCCAGCAGTGCCTTTGGGACAGGGCTCACCGGGGAGCTGTTTTTT.

The chain couples TRBV3-1 to TRBJ1-3, with D unresolved. The CDR3 loop spans 15 amino acids. V lost 1 base and J 0 bases, leaving 7 bases between the germline ends. Per the germline V gene, CDR1 is LGHDT and CDR2 is YNNKEL (reference sequence). CDR3 coding DNA: TGTGCCAGCAGCCAAGTACGGAGCTCTGGAAACACCATATATTTT. Translation: CASSQVRSSGNTIYF.

The rearrangement joins TRBV5-1 to TRBJ2-5; D not resolved. V lost 2 bases to trimming and J lost 5 bases, with 10 bases between them. Per germline, CDR1 SGHRS and CDR2 YFSETQ. This CDR3 is built from 13 residues. CDR3 sequence (DNA): TGCGCCAGCAGCTTCTTAGATGTCGAGACCCAGTACTTC. This sequence encodes CASSFLDVETQYF.

The chain couples TRBV20-1 to TRBJ2-5; 8 bases align to TRBD2. Germline CDR1 reads DFQATT; CDR2 reads SNEGSKA (reference sequence). V lost 2 bases and J lost 3; bases outside the gene matches: 2. The CDR3 is 13 amino acids. The CDR3, as DNA: TGCAGTGCTAGAACTAGCGGAAAAGAGACCCAGTACTTC. Translation gives CSARTSGKETQYF.

Notes on this clonotype: A much bigger clone sits one base away, suggesting this may be a read error. The chain combines TRBV15 with TRBJ1-1; D remains ambiguous. V dropped 5 bases and J dropped 1 base, with 11 bases sitting between them. The CDR3 spans 14 residues. CDR1 and CDR2 from the germline V gene are LNHNV and YYDKDF (reference sequence). The CDR3 sequence is CATSGTVTNTEAFF. The CDR3 DNA is TGTGCCACCAGCGGCACAGTCACGAACACTGAAGCTTTCTTT.

V is TRBV7-2 and J is TRBJ2-1; a possible D gene is TRBD1 (5 bases). The CDR3 extends over 15 amino acids. CDR1 and CDR2 (germline): SGHTA, FQGNSA. V dropped 5 bases and J dropped 5 bases, with 16 bases sitting between them. The CDR3 coding sequence is TGTGCCAGCAGCCGGCGGCAGGGCGGCCACAATGAGCAGTTCTTC. Protein sequence: CASSRRQGGHNEQFF.

This clonotype was counted many times. CDR3 coding DNA: TGTGCCAGCAGACTACCGGGACAGGGGGCATCACCCCTCCACTTT. Translation gives CASRLPGQGASPLHF. The rearrangement links TRBV28 to TRBJ1-6, with 12 bases matching TRBD1. The ends lost 6 bases at V and 10 bases at J; junction bases unmatched: 7. This CDR3 is built from 15 residues. Germline CDR1 is MDHEN and CDR2 is SYDVKM.

The sample holds many counts of this clonotype. J is TRBJ2-5 and V is TRBV3-1; TRBD2 matches at 7 bases. Losses at the gene ends were 1 base for V and 5 bases for J; bases not matched to a gene: 4. The CDR3 spans 14 residues. In germline, CDR1 is LGHDT, CDR2 YNNKEL (reference sequence). The CDR3 DNA sequence: TGTGCCAGCAGCCAAGGAAACGGGAGGGAGACCCAGTACTTC. Amino acids: CASSQGNGRETQYF.